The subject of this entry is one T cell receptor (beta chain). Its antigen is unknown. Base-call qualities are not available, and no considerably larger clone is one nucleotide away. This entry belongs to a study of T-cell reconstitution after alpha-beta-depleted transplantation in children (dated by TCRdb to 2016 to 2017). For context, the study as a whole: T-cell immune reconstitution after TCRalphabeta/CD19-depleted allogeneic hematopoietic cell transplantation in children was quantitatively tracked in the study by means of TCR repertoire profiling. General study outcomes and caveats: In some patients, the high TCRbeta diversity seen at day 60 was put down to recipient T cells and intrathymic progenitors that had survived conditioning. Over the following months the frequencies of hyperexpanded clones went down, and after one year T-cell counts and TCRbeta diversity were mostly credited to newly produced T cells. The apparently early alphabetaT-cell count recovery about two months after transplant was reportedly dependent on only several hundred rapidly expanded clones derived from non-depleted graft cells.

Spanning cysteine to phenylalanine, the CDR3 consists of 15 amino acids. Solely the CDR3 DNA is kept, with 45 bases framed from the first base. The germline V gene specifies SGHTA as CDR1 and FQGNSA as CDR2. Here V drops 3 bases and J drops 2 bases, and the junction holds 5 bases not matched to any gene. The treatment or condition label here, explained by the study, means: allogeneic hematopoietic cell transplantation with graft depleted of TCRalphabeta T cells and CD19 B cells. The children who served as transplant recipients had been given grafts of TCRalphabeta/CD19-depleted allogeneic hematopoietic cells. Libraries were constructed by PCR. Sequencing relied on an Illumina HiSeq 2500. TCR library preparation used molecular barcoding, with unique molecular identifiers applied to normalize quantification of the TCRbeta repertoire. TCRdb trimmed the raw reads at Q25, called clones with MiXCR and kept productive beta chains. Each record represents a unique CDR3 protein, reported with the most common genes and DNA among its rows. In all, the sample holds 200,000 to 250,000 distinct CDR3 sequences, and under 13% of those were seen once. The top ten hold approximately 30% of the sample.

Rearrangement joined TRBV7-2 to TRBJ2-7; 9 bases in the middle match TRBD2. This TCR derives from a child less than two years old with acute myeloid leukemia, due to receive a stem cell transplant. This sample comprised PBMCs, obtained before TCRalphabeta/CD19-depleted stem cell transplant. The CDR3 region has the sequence CASSLYGGRAYEQYF. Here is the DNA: TGTGCCAGCAGCTTGTATGGCGGGAGGGCCTACGAGCAGTACTTC.